Listed below are T cell receptor beta chains from one sample, sequenced in a study of cytomegalovirus exposure and HLA in healthy donors. This table comes from immunoSEQ multiplex PCR, and its TCRdb copy is limited to in-frame clones, with some not included. Of about 120,000 clones listed, about 83% were seen once; the top ten hold approximately 2.6%. Sample: PBMCs. All receptors derive from a female donor in good health and CMV-seronegative. Each CDR3 is given with its conserved first and last residue. Each record gives: clone size, V gene, J gene, D gene, CDR3 protein, CDR3 DNA. The D gene is left open where the match is weak. A row's size may be missing; if present it is once, few, many or a size class.

clone_size: once
v_call: TRBV2
j_call: TRBJ1-2
d_call: TRBD1
cdr3_aa: CASGNRGEGYGYTF
cdr3_nt: TGTGCCAGCGGAAACAGGGGTGAGGGCTATGGCTACACCTTC

clone_size: .
v_call: TRBV6-5
j_call: TRBJ1-1
d_call: TRBD1
cdr3_aa: CASRTPGQGASEAFF
cdr3_nt: TGTGCCAGCAGGACCCCGGGACAGGGCGCCTCGGAAGCTTTCTTT

clone_size: .
v_call: TRBV6-5
j_call: TRBJ1-1
d_call: .
cdr3_aa: CASSHRGTEAFF
cdr3_nt: TGTGCCAGCAGCCACCGGGGCACTGAAGCTTTCTTT

clone_size: .
v_call: TRBV6-6
j_call: TRBJ2-1
d_call: TRBD2
cdr3_aa: CASSYATSGDNEQFF
cdr3_nt: TGTGCCAGCAGTTATGCGACTAGCGGGGACAATGAGCAGTTCTTC

clone_size: .
v_call: TRBV29-1
j_call: TRBJ2-7
d_call: .
cdr3_aa: CSVSRGRYEQYF
cdr3_nt: TGCAGCGTTTCCAGGGGTAGGTACGAGCAGTACTTC

clone_size: .
v_call: TRBV9
j_call: TRBJ1-2
d_call: TRBD1
cdr3_aa: CASSVTGAGYTF
cdr3_nt: TGTGCCAGCAGCGTAACAGGGGCGGGCTACACCTTC

clone_size: few
v_call: TRBV5-5
j_call: TRBJ2-5
d_call: .
cdr3_aa: CASSLASQETQYF
cdr3_nt: TGTGCCAGCAGCTTGGCTAGCCAAGAGACCCAGTACTTC

clone_size: many
v_call: TRBV6-5
j_call: TRBJ1-6
d_call: TRBD1
cdr3_aa: CASRPWTGDNSPLHF
cdr3_nt: TGTGCCAGCAGGCCCTGGACAGGAGATAATTCACCCCTCCACTTT

clone_size: .
v_call: TRBV27
j_call: TRBJ2-7
d_call: .
cdr3_aa: CASSLLPRERHWEQYF
cdr3_nt: TGTGCCAGCAGTTTACTTCCCAGGGAACGTCACTGGGAGCAGTACTTC

clone_size: .
v_call: TRBV4-1
j_call: TRBJ1-1
d_call: .
cdr3_aa: CASSVGRVPGTEAFF
cdr3_nt: TGCGCCAGCAGCGTTGGCCGGGTTCCTGGCACTGAAGCTTTCTTT

clone_size: few
v_call: TRBV6-1
j_call: TRBJ2-7
d_call: .
cdr3_aa: CASKDRYEQYF
cdr3_nt: TGTGCCAGCAAAGACAGGTACGAGCAGTACTTC

clone_size: few
v_call: TRBV4-1
j_call: TRBJ1-1
d_call: .
cdr3_aa: CASSQPGTWNTEAFF
cdr3_nt: TGCGCCAGCAGCCAACCCGGGACATGGAACACTGAAGCTTTCTTT

clone_size: .
v_call: TRBV9
j_call: TRBJ1-6
d_call: .
cdr3_aa: CASSVGGGGPNNSPLHF
cdr3_nt: TGTGCCAGCAGCGTGGGGGGGGGAGGCCCCAATAATTCACCCCTCCACTTT

clone_size: .
v_call: TRBV18
j_call: TRBJ2-3
d_call: TRBD2
cdr3_aa: CASSPKLAGNTDTQYF
cdr3_nt: TGTGCCAGCTCACCTAAACTAGCGGGGAACACAGATACGCAGTATTTT

clone_size: .
v_call: TRBV5-1
j_call: TRBJ2-7
d_call: TRBD1
cdr3_aa: CASSSVGQAEQYF
cdr3_nt: TGCGCCAGCAGCTCTGTCGGACAGGCCGAGCAGTACTTC

clone_size: .
v_call: TRBV10-3
j_call: TRBJ1-2
d_call: .
cdr3_aa: CAISESNRVGGYTF
cdr3_nt: TGTGCCATCAGTGAGTCGAACAGGGTTGGTGGCTACACCTTC

clone_size: .
v_call: TRBV6-5
j_call: TRBJ2-5
d_call: .
cdr3_aa: CASSYATPGTQYF
cdr3_nt: TGTGCCAGCAGTTACGCCACCCCCGGGACCCAGTACTTC

clone_size: .
v_call: TRBV7-2
j_call: TRBJ2-5
d_call: TRBD2
cdr3_aa: CASSLAVGEGTQYF
cdr3_nt: TGTGCCAGCAGCTTGGCGGTTGGGGAGGGGACCCAGTACTTC

clone_size: .
v_call: TRBV4-2
j_call: TRBJ1-2
d_call: TRBD1
cdr3_aa: CASSHKQGARGYTF
cdr3_nt: TGTGCCAGCAGCCACAAACAGGGGGCGAGGGGCTACACCTTC

clone_size: .
v_call: TRBV11-1
j_call: TRBJ2-2
d_call: TRBD2
cdr3_aa: CASSLTGLAVNTGELFF
cdr3_nt: TGTGCCAGCAGCTTAACCGGGCTAGCGGTGAACACCGGGGAGCTGTTTTTT

clone_size: .
v_call: TRBV2
j_call: TRBJ1-1
d_call: .
cdr3_aa: CASRLLRDSEAFF
cdr3_nt: TGTGCCAGTCGACTCCTCAGGGACTCTGAAGCTTTCTTT

clone_size: .
v_call: TRBV9
j_call: TRBJ1-2
d_call: .
cdr3_aa: CASSARIGGDYGYTF
cdr3_nt: TGTGCCAGCAGCGCACGCATAGGGGGGGACTATGGCTACACCTTC

clone_size: .
v_call: TRBV19
j_call: TRBJ1-6
d_call: TRBD1
cdr3_aa: CASSFGTGYSPLHF
cdr3_nt: TGTGCCAGTAGTTTCGGGACAGGGTACTCACCCCTCCACTTT

clone_size: .
v_call: TRBV11-1
j_call: TRBJ1-1
d_call: .
cdr3_aa: CASSLGRAEAFF
cdr3_nt: TGTGCCAGCAGCTTGGGCAGGGCTGAAGCTTTCTTT

clone_size: .
v_call: TRBV6-5
j_call: TRBJ1-2
d_call: .
cdr3_aa: CASSYSIAASGGYTF
cdr3_nt: TGTGCCAGCAGTTACTCGATCGCGGCGTCGGGAGGCTACACCTTC

clone_size: .
v_call: TRBV13
j_call: TRBJ2-7
d_call: .
cdr3_aa: CASSLAGVEQYF
cdr3_nt: TGTGCCAGCAGCTTAGCAGGTGTCGAGCAGTACTTC

clone_size: .
v_call: TRBV4-2
j_call: TRBJ2-7
d_call: .
cdr3_aa: CASSQEWGPYEQYF
cdr3_nt: TGTGCCAGCAGCCAAGAGTGGGGGCCCTACGAGCAGTACTTC

clone_size: .
v_call: TRBV5-5
j_call: TRBJ2-1
d_call: TRBD1
cdr3_aa: CASSSTWTGTNEQFF
cdr3_nt: TGTGCCAGCAGTTCAACCTGGACAGGGACAAATGAGCAGTTCTTC

clone_size: few
v_call: TRBV9
j_call: TRBJ2-5
d_call: TRBD2
cdr3_aa: CASSVGGGTQETQYF
cdr3_nt: TGTGCCAGCAGCGTTGGCGGGGGGACGCAAGAGACCCAGTACTTC

clone_size: few
v_call: TRBV30
j_call: TRBJ1-1
d_call: .
cdr3_aa: CAWSDSTEAFF
cdr3_nt: TGTGCCTGGAGCGACAGTACTGAAGCTTTCTTT

clone_size: .
v_call: TRBV2
j_call: TRBJ1-1
d_call: TRBD1
cdr3_aa: CASSPWTGDTEAFF
cdr3_nt: TGTGCCAGCAGTCCTTGGACAGGGGACACTGAAGCTTTCTTT

clone_size: .
v_call: TRBV18
j_call: TRBJ2-7
d_call: .
cdr3_aa: CASSPPYRGEQYF
cdr3_nt: TGTGCCAGCTCACCTCCTTACCGGGGAGAGCAGTACTTC

clone_size: .
v_call: TRBV2
j_call: TRBJ2-7
d_call: .
cdr3_aa: CASLVRIKSYEQYF
cdr3_nt: TGTGCCAGCTTGGTGCGGATAAAGTCCTACGAGCAGTACTTC

clone_size: .
v_call: TRBV19
j_call: TRBJ1-5
d_call: TRBD1
cdr3_aa: CASRRTGGVASQHF
cdr3_nt: TGTGCCAGTAGACGGACAGGCGGAGTCGCGTCCCAGCATTTT

clone_size: .
v_call: TRBV11-2
j_call: TRBJ2-2
d_call: .
cdr3_aa: CASSLVGTSRTGELFF
cdr3_nt: TGTGCCAGCAGCTTAGTCGGGACAAGTCGCACCGGGGAGCTGTTTTTT

clone_size: .
v_call: TRBV5-8
j_call: TRBJ1-2
d_call: .
cdr3_aa: CASSTVRFNYGYTF
cdr3_nt: TGTGCCAGCAGCACGGTCCGATTTAACTATGGCTACACCTTC

clone_size: .
v_call: TRBV30
j_call: TRBJ2-7
d_call: .
cdr3_aa: CAWSARTTSYEQYF
cdr3_nt: TGTGCCTGGAGTGCGAGGACAACCTCCTACGAGCAGTACTTC

clone_size: .
v_call: TRBV9
j_call: TRBJ2-2
d_call: .
cdr3_aa: CASRAGHRGAGELFF
cdr3_nt: TGTGCCAGCAGAGCGGGGCACAGGGGGGCCGGGGAGCTGTTTTTT

clone_size: .
v_call: TRBV30
j_call: TRBJ1-5
d_call: TRBD1
cdr3_aa: CAWSLRTGRDNQPQHF
cdr3_nt: TGTGCCTGGAGTCTTCGGACAGGTCGGGACAATCAGCCCCAGCATTTT

clone_size: .
v_call: TRBV7-6
j_call: TRBJ2-1
d_call: .
cdr3_aa: CASSLAPGAPYNEQFF
cdr3_nt: TGTGCCAGCAGCTTAGCTCCAGGGGCGCCCTACAATGAGCAGTTCTTC

clone_size: few
v_call: TRBV6-1
j_call: TRBJ2-7
d_call: .
cdr3_aa: CASSGGLAYEQYF
cdr3_nt: TGTGCCAGCAGTGGGGGGCTGGCCTACGAGCAGTACTTC

clone_size: .
v_call: TRBV7-8
j_call: TRBJ2-3
d_call: TRBD2
cdr3_aa: CASSFTRGGVDTQYF
cdr3_nt: TGTGCCAGCAGCTTCACGCGGGGGGGCGTAGATACGCAGTATTTT

clone_size: .
v_call: TRBV5-6
j_call: TRBJ1-2
d_call: TRBD1
cdr3_aa: CASSLGDRGYGYTF
cdr3_nt: TGTGCCAGCAGCTTAGGGGACAGGGGCTATGGCTACACCTTC

clone_size: few
v_call: TRBV19
j_call: TRBJ1-1
d_call: TRBD1
cdr3_aa: CATQGARANTEAFF
cdr3_nt: TGTGCCACCCAGGGGGCTCGGGCGAACACTGAAGCTTTCTTT

clone_size: few
v_call: TRBV4-2
j_call: TRBJ2-7
d_call: TRBD2
cdr3_aa: CASSQTSGGFEFEQYF
cdr3_nt: TGTGCCAGCAGCCAGACTAGCGGGGGGTTTGAGTTCGAGCAGTACTTC

clone_size: .
v_call: TRBV30
j_call: TRBJ2-2
d_call: .
cdr3_aa: CAWSGLGTGELFF
cdr3_nt: TGTGCCTGGTCCGGACTGGGAACCGGGGAGCTGTTTTTT

clone_size: few
v_call: TRBV4-1
j_call: TRBJ2-1
d_call: .
cdr3_aa: CASSPGTFLGQFF
cdr3_nt: TGCGCCAGCAGCCCCGGGACTTTTTTGGGGCAGTTCTTC

clone_size: .
v_call: TRBV7-9
j_call: TRBJ2-1
d_call: TRBD2
cdr3_aa: CASSPSGGVEVEQFF
cdr3_nt: TGTGCCAGCAGCCCTAGCGGGGGGGTGGAAGTTGAGCAGTTCTTC

clone_size: .
v_call: TRBV4-1
j_call: TRBJ2-3
d_call: .
cdr3_aa: CASSQDVGAQGRRADTQYF
cdr3_nt: TGCGCCAGCAGCCAAGATGTGGGGGCCCAGGGGCGACGAGCAGATACGCAGTATTTT

clone_size: .
v_call: TRBV6-4
j_call: TRBJ2-1
d_call: TRBD1
cdr3_aa: CASSDSRQGHQGEQFF
cdr3_nt: TGTGCCAGCAGTGACTCGAGACAGGGGCACCAGGGTGAGCAGTTCTTC

clone_size: once
v_call: TRBV6-4
j_call: TRBJ2-2
d_call: .
cdr3_aa: CASSDSRGPGELFF
cdr3_nt: TGTGCCAGCAGTGACTCGAGAGGGCCCGGGGAGCTGTTTTTT

clone_size: .
v_call: TRBV25-1
j_call: TRBJ2-5
d_call: .
cdr3_aa: CASSVGGTQETQYF
cdr3_nt: TGTGCCAGCAGTGTAGGAGGGACGCAAGAGACCCAGTACTTC

clone_size: .
v_call: TRBV29-1
j_call: TRBJ2-5
d_call: TRBD1
cdr3_aa: CSVSEDRAQETQYF
cdr3_nt: TGCAGCGTCTCCGAGGACAGGGCACAAGAGACCCAGTACTTC

clone_size: .
v_call: TRBV5-1
j_call: TRBJ2-5
d_call: TRBD2
cdr3_aa: CASSLVGGGATETQYF
cdr3_nt: TGCGCCAGCAGCTTGGTCGGCGGGGGGGCCACAGAGACCCAGTACTTC

clone_size: .
v_call: TRBV5-1
j_call: TRBJ2-1
d_call: TRBD2
cdr3_aa: CASSSPTGLAGGLAQFF
cdr3_nt: TGCGCCAGCAGCTCGCCTACTGGACTAGCGGGGGGGCTCGCGCAGTTCTTC

clone_size: .
v_call: TRBV30
j_call: TRBJ2-7
d_call: .
cdr3_aa: CAQDQGFGDEQYF
cdr3_nt: TGTGCCCAGGACCAGGGGTTTGGTGACGAGCAGTACTTC

clone_size: .
v_call: TRBV19
j_call: TRBJ2-3
d_call: TRBD1
cdr3_aa: CASSMKQGATDTQYF
cdr3_nt: TGTGCCAGTAGTATGAAACAGGGGGCAACAGATACGCAGTATTTT